The 10 T cell receptor beta chains in this list originate from one sample, sequenced in a study of human T cells and chemical hapten exposure. Before extraction, the whole blood was not fractionated, and total RNA was taken from it. As the library was built, unique molecular identifiers were attached to individual cDNA molecules. TCRdb re-called the reads through MiXCR, storing one row per CDR3 protein. The repertoire holds about 120,000 distinct CDR3 sequences, with over 6.5% as singletons. The sequenced material came from whole blood. The receptors come from a human donor in good health. Some clones in this sample may be carry-over from other donors' samples.

This clonotype was seen a handful of times. The chain carries TRBV5-4 and TRBJ1-4, with a weak D call TRBD1 (6 bases). The CDR3 totals 13 residues. Germline lookup yields CDR1 SGHNT and CDR2 YYREEE (reference sequence). Between the trimmed V and J ends, which lost 4 bases and 5 bases, there was a span of 9 bases. CDR3 DNA: TGTGCCAGCAGCGGGACAATCAATGAAAAACTGTTTTTT. Protein sequence: CASSGTINEKLFF.

This clonotype was observed a few times. This rearrangement joins TRBV5-1 to TRBJ2-5, with 13 bases matching TRBD2. This CDR3 is 16 amino acids long. Germline V lookup: CDR1 SGHRS, CDR2 YFSETQ. J was trimmed by 1 base and V by 3 bases; bases with no gene match: 3. CDR3 DNA: TGCGCCAGCAGCTCAAGACTAGCGGGAGGCCAAGAGACCCAGTACTTC. Translation gives CASSSRLAGGQETQYF.

This clonotype showed up just a few times. This chain connects TRBV20-1 to TRBJ1-1, with D perhaps matching TRBD1 (5 bases). Germline V gene lookup returns CDR1 DFQATT and CDR2 SNEGSKA (reference sequence). The CDR3 covers 15 residues. Deletions cut 0 bases from V and 4 bases from J, with 15 bases between. CDR3 loop: CSARDPPGGVTEAFF. The CDR3 DNA follows: TGCAGTGCTAGAGATCCTCCTGGGGGGGTCACTGAAGCTTTCTTT.

CDR3 residues: CASSAGSPEAFF. CDR3 coding DNA: TGCGCCAGCAGCGCAGGTTCTCCCGAAGCTTTCTTT. The V call is TRBV5-1, the J call TRBJ1-1, with D unclear. Trimming removed 4 bases at V and 8 bases at J, with 12 bases between. There are 12 residues in the CDR3. Germline CDR1 is SGHRS and CDR2 is YFSETQ.

This clonotype was counted at least ten times. The V and J genes are TRBV3-1 and TRBJ1-4; D gene unclear. The V gene lost 0 bases and the J gene lost 6 bases, with 11 bases spanning the gap. Germline-derived CDR1 and CDR2 are LGHDT and YNNKEL (reference sequence). CDR3 size: 15 residues. Written as DNA, the CDR3 is TGTGCCAGCAGCCAAGATCGTGGGAGGTATGAAAAACTGTTTTTT. It yields the protein CASSQDRGRYEKLFF.

This clonotype was detected a few times. The chain couples TRBV6-5 to TRBJ2-3; the D is unclear. Trimming removed 0 bases at V and 6 bases at J, with 19 bases between. Germline CDR1 reads MNHEY; CDR2 reads SVGAGI. The CDR3 is 17 residues long. The CDR3 region is CASSYSNQSPGRDTQYF. The CDR3 nucleotides read TGTGCCAGCAGTTACTCGAACCAATCGCCAGGCAGGGATACGCAGTATTTT.

The rearrangement uses TRBV6-2 or TRBV6-3 and TRBJ2-7; TRBD1 matches at 7 bases. The CDR3 is 13 residues long. The V gene's germline CDR1 is MNHEY and CDR2 SVGEGT. J lost 5 bases, V lost 7 bases, and 8 bases had no gene match. This CDR3 is CASTTTGDDEQYF. CDR3 nucleotides: TGTGCCAGCACCACTACAGGGGACGACGAGCAGTACTTC.

This clonotype occurred a few times. The chain combines TRBV2 with TRBJ2-1, with no clear D. There are 12 residues in the CDR3. Germline assignment: CDR1 SNHLY and CDR2 FYNNEI. Trimming cost V 5 bases and J 4 bases, with 6 bases left between them. CDR3 sequence reads: CASSRAYNEQFF. The CDR3 nucleotides read TGTGCCAGCAGTCGGGCGTACAATGAGCAGTTCTTC.

This chain links TRBV6-1 with TRBJ1-3; 9 bases are shared with TRBD1. The CDR3 runs 17 residues. Trimming at V came to 5 bases and at J to 0 bases, leaving 8 bases not matched to a gene. The germline CDR1 and CDR2 sequences are MNHNS and SASEGT. Written as DNA, the CDR3 is TGTGCCAGCAGTTCCGGGACAGGGATCCTCTCTGGAAACACCATATATTTT. This translates into CASSSGTGILSGNTIYF.

The rearrangement joins TRBV4-1 to TRBJ2-7; perhaps TRBD2 as D (5 bases). CDR3 length: 13 residues. The V end lost 2 bases, the J end lost 3 bases, and 8 bases lay between the germline ends. CDR1 and CDR2 (germline): MGHRA, YSYEKL. The CDR3 sequence is CASSQSTNYEQYF. For the CDR3, the DNA is TGCGCCAGCAGCCAATCGACTAACTACGAGCAGTACTTC.